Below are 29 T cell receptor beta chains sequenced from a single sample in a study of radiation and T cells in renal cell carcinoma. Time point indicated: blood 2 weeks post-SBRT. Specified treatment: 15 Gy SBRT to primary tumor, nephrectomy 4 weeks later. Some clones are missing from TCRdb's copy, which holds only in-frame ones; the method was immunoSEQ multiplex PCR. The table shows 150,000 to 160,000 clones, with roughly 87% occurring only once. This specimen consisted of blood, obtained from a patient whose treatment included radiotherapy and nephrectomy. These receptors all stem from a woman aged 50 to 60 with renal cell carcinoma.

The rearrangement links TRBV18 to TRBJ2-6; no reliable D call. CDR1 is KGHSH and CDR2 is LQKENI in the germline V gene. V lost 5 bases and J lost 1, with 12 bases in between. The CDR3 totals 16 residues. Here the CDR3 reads CASSTTLLSGANVLTF. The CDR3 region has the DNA TGTGCCAGCTCAACGACCCTCCTTTCTGGGGCCAACGTCCTGACTTTC.

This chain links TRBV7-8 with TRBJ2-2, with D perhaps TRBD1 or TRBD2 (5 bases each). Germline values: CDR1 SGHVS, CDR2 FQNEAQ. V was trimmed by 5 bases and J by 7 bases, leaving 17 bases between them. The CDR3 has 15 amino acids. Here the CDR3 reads CASSRTGKGSGELFF. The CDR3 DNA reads TGTGCCAGCAGCCGGACCGGAAAGGGGAGCGGGGAGCTGTTTTTT.

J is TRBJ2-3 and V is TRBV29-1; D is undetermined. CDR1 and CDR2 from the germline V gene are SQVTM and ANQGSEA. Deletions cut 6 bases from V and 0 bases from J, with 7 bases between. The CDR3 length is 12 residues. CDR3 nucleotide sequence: TGCAGCGTACGGAGTAGCACAGATACGCAGTATTTT. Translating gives CSVRSSTDTQYF.

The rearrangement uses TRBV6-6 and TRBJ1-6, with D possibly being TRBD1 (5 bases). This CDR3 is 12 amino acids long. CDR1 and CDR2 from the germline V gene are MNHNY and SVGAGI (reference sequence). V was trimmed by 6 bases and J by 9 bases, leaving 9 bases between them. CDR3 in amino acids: CASRPGTSPLHF. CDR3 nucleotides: TGTGCCAGCAGACCAGGGACTTCACCCCTCCACTTT.

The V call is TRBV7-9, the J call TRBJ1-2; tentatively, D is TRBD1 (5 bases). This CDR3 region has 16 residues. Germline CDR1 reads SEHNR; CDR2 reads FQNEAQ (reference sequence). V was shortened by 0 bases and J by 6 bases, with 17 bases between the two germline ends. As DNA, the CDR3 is TGTGCCAGCAGCTTAGCGGGAGGCCCAGGGACGCATGGCTACACCTTC. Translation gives CASSLAGGPGTHGYTF. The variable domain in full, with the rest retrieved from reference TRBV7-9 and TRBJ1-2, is DTGVSQNPRHKITKRGQNVTFRCDPISEHNRLYWYRQTLGQGPEFLTYFQNEAQLEKSRLLSDRFSAERPKGSFSTLEIQRTEQGDSAMYLCASSLAGGPGTHGYTFGSGTRLTVV.

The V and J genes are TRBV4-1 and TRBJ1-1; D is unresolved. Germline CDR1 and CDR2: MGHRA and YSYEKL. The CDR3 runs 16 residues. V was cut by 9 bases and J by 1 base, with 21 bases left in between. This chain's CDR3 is CASRLLWVRGNTEAFF. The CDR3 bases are TGCGCCAGTAGACTTTTGTGGGTCCGAGGGAACACTGAAGCTTTCTTT.

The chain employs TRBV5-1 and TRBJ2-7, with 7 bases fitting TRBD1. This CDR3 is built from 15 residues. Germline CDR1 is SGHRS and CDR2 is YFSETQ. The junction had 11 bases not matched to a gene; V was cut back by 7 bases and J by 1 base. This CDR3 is CASRSPDRASYEQYF. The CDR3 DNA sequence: TGCGCCAGCCGTTCCCCCGACAGGGCATCCTACGAGCAGTACTTC.

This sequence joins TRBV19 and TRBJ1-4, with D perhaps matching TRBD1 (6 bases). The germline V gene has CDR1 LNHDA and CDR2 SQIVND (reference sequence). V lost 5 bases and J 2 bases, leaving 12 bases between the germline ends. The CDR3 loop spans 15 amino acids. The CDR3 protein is CASSWGGGTNEKLFF. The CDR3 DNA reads TGTGCCAGTAGTTGGGGGGGCGGTACTAATGAAAAACTGTTTTTT.

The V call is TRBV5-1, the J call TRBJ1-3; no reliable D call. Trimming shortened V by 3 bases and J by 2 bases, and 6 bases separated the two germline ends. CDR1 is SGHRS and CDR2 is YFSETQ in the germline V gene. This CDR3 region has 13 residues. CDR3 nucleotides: TGCGCCAGCAGCTCTGGGGCTGGAAACACCATATATTTT. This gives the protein CASSSGAGNTIYF. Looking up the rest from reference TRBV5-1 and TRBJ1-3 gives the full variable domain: KAGVTQTPRYLIKTRGQQVTLSCSPISGHRSVSWYQQTPGQGLQFLFEYFSETQRNKGNFPGRFSGRQFSNSRSEMNVSTLELGDSALYLCASSSGAGNTIYFGEGSWLTVV.

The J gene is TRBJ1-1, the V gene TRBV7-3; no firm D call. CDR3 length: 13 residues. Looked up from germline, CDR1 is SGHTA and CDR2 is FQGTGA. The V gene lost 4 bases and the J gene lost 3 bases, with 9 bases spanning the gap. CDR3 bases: TGTGCCAGCAGCTCCGGGAGGGACACTGAAGCTTTCTTT. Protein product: CASSSGRDTEAFF.

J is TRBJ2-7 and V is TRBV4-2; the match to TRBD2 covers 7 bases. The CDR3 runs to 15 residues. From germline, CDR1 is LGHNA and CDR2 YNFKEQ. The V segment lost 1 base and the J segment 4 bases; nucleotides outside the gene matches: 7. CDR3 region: CASSQALAARYEQYF. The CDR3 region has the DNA TGTGCCAGCAGCCAAGCCCTAGCGGCCCGGTACGAGCAGTACTTC.

Here the CDR3 reads CASIGQGGTDTQYF. The CDR3 DNA sequence: TGTGCCAGCATTGGACAGGGTGGCACAGATACGCAGTATTTT. The chain couples TRBV25-1 to TRBJ2-3; 8 nucleotides agree with TRBD1. Germline V gene data show CDR1 as MGHDK and CDR2 as SYGVNS. V gave up 7 bases and J gave up 1 base; unmatched junction bases: 4. CDR3 length equals 14 residues.

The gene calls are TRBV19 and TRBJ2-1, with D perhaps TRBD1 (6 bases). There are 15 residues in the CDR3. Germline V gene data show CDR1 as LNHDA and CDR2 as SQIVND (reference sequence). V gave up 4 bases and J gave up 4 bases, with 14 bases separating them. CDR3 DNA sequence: TGTGCCAGTAGTAAACCGGGACAAGCTTACAATGAGCAGTTCTTC. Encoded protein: CASSKPGQAYNEQFF.

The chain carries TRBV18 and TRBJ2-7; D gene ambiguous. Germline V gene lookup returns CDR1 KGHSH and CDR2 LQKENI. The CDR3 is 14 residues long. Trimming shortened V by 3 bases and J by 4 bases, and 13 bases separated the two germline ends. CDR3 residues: CASSPDPSPYEQYF. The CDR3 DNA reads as TGTGCCAGCTCACCTGATCCTAGTCCGTACGAGCAGTACTTC.

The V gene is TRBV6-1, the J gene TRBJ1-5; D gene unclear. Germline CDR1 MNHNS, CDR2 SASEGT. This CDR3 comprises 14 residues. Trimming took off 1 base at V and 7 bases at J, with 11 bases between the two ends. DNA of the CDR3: TGTGCCAGCAGTGAAGAGGCGGTCTGGCAGCCCCAGCATTTT. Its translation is CASSEEAVWQPQHF.

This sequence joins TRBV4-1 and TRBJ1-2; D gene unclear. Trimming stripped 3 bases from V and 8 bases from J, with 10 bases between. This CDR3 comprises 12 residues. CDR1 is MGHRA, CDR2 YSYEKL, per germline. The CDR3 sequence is CASSQPRAGYTF. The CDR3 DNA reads TGCGCCAGCAGCCAGCCCAGAGCGGGCTACACCTTC.

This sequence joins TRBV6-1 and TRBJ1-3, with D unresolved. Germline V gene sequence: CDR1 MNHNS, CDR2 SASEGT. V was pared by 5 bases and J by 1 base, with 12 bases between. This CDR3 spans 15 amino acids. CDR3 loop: CASSFRLFSGNTIYF. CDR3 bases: TGTGCCAGCAGTTTCCGTCTTTTTTCTGGAAACACCATATATTTT.

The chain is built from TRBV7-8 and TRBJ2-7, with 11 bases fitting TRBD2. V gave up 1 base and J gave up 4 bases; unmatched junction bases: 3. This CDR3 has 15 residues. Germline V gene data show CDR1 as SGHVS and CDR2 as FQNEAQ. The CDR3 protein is CASSLETSGAYEQYF. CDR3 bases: TGTGCCAGCAGCTTAGAGACTAGCGGGGCATACGAGCAGTACTTC.

The CDR3 loop reads CASSGTGFNQPQHF. For the CDR3, the DNA is TGTGCCAGCTCCGGGACAGGGTTCAATCAGCCCCAGCATTTT. V usage is TRBV2 and J usage is TRBJ1-5, with 9 bases lining up with TRBD1. The CDR3 loop spans 14 amino acids. V was pared by 8 bases and J by 3 bases, with 5 bases of the junction left unmatched. Looked up from germline, CDR1 is SNHLY and CDR2 is FYNNEI.

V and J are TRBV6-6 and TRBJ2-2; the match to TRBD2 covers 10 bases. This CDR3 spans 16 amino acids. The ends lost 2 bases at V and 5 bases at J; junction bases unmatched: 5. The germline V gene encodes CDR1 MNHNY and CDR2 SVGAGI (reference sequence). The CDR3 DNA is TGTGCCAGCAGTTACCCTAGCGGGGGAACGACCGGGGAGCTGTTTTTT. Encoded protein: CASSYPSGGTTGELFF.

DNA of the CDR3: TGTGCCAGCTCACTAAACGCAGGGGCGCGAGGCAATCAGCCCCAGCATTTT. Translation: CASSLNAGARGNQPQHF. This rearrangement joins TRBV18 to TRBJ1-5, with D perhaps TRBD1 (6 bases). Germline loops: CDR1 KGHSH, CDR2 LQKENI. V lost 4 bases and J lost 2, with 18 bases in between. The CDR3 is made up of 17 amino acids.

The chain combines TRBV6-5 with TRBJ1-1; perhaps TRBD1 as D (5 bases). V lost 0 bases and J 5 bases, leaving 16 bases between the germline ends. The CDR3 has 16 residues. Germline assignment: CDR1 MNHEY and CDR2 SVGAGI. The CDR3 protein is CASSYSGKGSSTEAFF. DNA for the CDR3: TGTGCCAGCAGTTACTCAGGTAAGGGGTCGAGTACTGAAGCTTTCTTT.

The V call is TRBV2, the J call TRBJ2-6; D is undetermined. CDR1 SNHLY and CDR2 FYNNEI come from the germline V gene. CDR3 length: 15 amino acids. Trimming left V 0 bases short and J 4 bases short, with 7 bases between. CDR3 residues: CASSEAPLGANVLTF. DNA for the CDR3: TGTGCCAGCAGTGAAGCCCCGCTAGGGGCCAACGTCCTGACTTTC.

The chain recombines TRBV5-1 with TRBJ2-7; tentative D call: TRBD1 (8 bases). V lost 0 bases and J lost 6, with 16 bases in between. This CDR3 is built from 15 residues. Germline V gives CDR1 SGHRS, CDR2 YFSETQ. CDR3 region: CASSLAADREGEQYF. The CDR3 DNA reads TGCGCCAGCAGCTTGGCCGCGGACAGGGAGGGCGAGCAGTACTTC.

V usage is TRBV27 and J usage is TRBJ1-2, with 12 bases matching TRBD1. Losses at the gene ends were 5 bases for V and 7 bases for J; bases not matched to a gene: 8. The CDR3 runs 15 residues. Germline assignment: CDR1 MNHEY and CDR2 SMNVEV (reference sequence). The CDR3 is CASSPQGQGATGYTF. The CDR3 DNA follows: TGTGCCAGCAGTCCCCAGGGACAGGGGGCGACTGGCTACACCTTC.

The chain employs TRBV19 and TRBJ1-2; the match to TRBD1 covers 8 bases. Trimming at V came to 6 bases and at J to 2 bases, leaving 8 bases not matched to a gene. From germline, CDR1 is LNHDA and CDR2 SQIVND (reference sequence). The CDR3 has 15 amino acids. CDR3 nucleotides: TGTGCCAGTAGAAAACCCGGACAGGGAAACTATGGCTACACCTTC. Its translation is CASRKPGQGNYGYTF. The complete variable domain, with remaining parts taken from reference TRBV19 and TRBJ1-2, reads DGGITQSPKYLFRKEGQNVTLSCEQNLNHDAMYWYRQDPGQGLRLIYYSQIVNDFQKGDIAEGYSVSREKKESFPLTVTSAQKNPTAFYLCASRKPGQGNYGYTFGSGTRLTVV.

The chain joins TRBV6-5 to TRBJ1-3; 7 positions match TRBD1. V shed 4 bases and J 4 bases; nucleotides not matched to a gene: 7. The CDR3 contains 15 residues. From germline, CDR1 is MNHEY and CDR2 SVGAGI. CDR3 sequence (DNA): TGTGCCAGCAGTTCGACCCGACAGGGCGGAAACACCATATATTTT. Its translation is CASSSTRQGGNTIYF.

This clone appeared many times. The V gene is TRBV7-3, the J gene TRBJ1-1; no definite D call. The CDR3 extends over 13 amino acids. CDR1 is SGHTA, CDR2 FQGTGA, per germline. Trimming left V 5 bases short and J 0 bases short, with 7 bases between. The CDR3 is CASSAQLNTEAFF. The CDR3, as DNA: TGTGCCAGCAGCGCCCAATTGAACACTGAAGCTTTCTTT.

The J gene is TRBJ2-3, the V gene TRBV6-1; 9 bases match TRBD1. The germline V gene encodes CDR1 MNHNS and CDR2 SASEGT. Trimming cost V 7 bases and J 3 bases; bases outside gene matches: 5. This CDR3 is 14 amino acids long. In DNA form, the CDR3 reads TGTGCCAGCAATATTGACAGGGGGACAGATACGCAGTATTTT. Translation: CASNIDRGTDTQYF.